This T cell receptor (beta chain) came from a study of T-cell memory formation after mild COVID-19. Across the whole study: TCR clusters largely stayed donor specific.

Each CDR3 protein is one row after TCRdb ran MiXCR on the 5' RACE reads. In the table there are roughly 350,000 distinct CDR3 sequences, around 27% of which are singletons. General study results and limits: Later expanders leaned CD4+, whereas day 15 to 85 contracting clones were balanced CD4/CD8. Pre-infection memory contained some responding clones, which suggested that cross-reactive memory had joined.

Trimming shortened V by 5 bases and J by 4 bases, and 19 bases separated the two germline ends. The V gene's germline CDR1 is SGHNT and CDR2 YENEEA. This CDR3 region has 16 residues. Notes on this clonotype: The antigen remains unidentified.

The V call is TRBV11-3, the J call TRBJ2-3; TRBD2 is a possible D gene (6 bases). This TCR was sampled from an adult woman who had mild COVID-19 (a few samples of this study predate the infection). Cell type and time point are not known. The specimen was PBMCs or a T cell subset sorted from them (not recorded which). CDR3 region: CASSAGQGLASDTQYF. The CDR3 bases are TGTGCCAGCAGCGCAGGCCAGGGCCTAGCGTCAGATACGCAGTATTTT.